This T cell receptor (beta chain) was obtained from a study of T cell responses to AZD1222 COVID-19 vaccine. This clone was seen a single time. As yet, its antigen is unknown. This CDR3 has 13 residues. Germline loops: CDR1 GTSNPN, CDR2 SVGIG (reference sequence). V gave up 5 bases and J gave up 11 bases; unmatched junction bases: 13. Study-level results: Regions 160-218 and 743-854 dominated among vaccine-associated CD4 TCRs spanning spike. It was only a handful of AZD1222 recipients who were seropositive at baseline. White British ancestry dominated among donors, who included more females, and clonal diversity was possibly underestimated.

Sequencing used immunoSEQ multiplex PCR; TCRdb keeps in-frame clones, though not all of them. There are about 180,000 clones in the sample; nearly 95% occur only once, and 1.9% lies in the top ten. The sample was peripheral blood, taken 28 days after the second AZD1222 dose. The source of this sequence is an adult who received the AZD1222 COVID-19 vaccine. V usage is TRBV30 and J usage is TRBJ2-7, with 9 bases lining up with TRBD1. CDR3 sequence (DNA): TGTGCCTGGCAACCGGGACAGGGTTCAGGGGAGTACTTC. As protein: CAWQPGQGSGEYF. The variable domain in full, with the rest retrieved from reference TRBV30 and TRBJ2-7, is SQTIHQWPATLVQPVGSPLSLECTVEGTSNPNLYWYRQAAGRGLQLLFYSVGIGQISSEVPQNLSASRPQDRQFILSSKKLLLSDSGFYLCAWQPGQGSGEYFGPGTRLTVT.